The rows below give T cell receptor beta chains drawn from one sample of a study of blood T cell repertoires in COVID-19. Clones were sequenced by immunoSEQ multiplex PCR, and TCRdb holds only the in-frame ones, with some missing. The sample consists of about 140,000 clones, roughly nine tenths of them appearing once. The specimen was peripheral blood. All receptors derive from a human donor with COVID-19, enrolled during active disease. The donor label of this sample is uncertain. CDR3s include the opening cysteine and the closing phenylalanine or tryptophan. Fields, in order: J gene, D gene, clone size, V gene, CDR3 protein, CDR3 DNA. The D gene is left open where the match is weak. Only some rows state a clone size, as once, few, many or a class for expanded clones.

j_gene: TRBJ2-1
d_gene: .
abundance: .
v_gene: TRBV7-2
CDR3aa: CASSLSRGSYNEQFF
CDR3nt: TGTGCCAGCAGCTTATCCCGGGGGTCTTACAATGAGCAGTTCTTC

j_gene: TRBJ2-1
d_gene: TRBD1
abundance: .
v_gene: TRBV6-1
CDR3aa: CASSEAEERGPDNEQFF
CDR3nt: TGTGCCAGCAGTGAAGCGGAGGAGAGGGGGCCAGACAATGAGCAGTTCTTC

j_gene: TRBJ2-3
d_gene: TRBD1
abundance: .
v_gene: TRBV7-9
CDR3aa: CASSPADRGLDTQYF
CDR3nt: TGTGCCAGCAGCCCAGCGGACAGGGGCCTAGATACGCAGTATTTT

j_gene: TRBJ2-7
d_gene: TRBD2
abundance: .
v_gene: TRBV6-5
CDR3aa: CASNIGLAESYEQYF
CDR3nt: TGTGCCAGCAACATAGGACTAGCGGAGTCCTACGAGCAGTACTTC

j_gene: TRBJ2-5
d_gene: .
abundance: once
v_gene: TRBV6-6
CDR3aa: CASSSSETQYF
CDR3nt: TGTGCCAGCAGTTCGTCTGAGACCCAGTACTTC

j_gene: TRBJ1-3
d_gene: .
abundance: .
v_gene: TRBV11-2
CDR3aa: CASSLGGGPSSGNTIYF
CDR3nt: TGTGCCAGCAGCTTAGGCGGGGGGCCCAGCTCTGGAAACACCATATATTTT

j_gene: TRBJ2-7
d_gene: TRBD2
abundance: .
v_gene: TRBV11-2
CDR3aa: CASSPGTSGVNEQYF
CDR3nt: TGTGCCAGCAGCCCAGGGACTAGCGGGGTGAACGAGCAGTACTTC

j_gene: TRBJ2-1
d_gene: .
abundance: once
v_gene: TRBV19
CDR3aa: CASSIEAEEYNEQFF
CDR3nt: TGTGCCAGTAGTATAGAGGCGGAGGAGTACAATGAGCAGTTCTTC

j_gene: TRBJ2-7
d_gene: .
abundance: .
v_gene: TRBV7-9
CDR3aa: CASSSSDSIRLDRNEQYF
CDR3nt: TGTGCCAGCAGCTCGAGCGACTCCATTAGACTAGATCGTAACGAGCAGTACTTC

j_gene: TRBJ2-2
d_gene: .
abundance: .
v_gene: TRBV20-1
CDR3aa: CSASEIAKHANTGELFF
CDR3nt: TGCAGTGCTAGTGAGATAGCGAAGCACGCGAACACCGGGGAGCTGTTTTTT

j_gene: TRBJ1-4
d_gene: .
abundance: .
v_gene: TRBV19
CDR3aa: CASSIGATNEKLFF
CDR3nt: TGTGCCAGTAGTATTGGAGCAACTAATGAAAAACTGTTTTTT

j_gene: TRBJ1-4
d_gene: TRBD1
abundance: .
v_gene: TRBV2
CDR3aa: CASSVDRGGDEKLFF
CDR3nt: TGTGCCAGCAGCGTAGACAGGGGTGGGGATGAAAAACTGTTTTTT

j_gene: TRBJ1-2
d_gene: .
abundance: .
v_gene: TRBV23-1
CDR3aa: CAGPVLKDTNYGYTF
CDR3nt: TGCGCCGGCCCGGTCCTGAAGGACACTAACTATGGCTACACCTTC

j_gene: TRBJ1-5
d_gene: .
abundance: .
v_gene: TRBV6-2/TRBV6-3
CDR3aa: CASSYRDRPQHF
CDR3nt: TGTGCCAGCAGTTACCGGGATCGGCCCCAGCATTTT

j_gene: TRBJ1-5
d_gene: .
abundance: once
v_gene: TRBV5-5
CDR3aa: CASSLGSGGGSNQPQHF
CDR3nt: TGTGCCAGCAGCTTGGGTTCGGGCGGAGGGAGCAATCAGCCCCAGCATTTT

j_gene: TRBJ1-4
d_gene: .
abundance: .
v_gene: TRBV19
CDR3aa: CASSLGRGATNEKLFF
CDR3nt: TGTGCCAGTAGTCTGGGGAGGGGAGCAACTAATGAAAAACTGTTTTTT

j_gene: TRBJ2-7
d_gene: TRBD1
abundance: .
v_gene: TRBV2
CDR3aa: CASRPDREIGEQYF
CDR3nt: TGTGCCAGCAGGCCCGACAGGGAAATTGGCGAGCAGTACTTC

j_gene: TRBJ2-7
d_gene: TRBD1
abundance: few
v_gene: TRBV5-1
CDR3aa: CASSLARTGKTEQYF
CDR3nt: TGCGCCAGCAGCTTGGCCCGGACAGGGAAAACCGAGCAGTACTTC

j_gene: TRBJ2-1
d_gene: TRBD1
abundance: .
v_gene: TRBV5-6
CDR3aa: CASSFRDRGPTEQFF
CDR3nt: TGTGCCAGCAGCTTCCGGGACAGGGGGCCGACTGAGCAGTTCTTC

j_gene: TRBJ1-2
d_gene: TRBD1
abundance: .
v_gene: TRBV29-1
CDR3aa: CSVDGQGNYGYTF
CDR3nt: TGCAGCGTTGATGGACAGGGAAACTATGGCTACACCTTC

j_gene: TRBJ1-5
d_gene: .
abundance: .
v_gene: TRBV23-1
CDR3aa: CASSRQGKRQPQHF
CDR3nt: TGCGCCAGCAGTCGGCAGGGGAAGAGGCAGCCCCAGCATTTT

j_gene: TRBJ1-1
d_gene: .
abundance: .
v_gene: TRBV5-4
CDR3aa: CASSRRDTEAFF
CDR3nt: TGTGCCAGCAGCCGGCGGGACACTGAAGCTTTCTTT

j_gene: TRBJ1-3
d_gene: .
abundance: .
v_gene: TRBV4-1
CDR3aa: CASSQEDSSGNTIYF
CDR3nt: TGCGCCAGCAGCCAAGAGGACAGCTCTGGAAACACCATATATTTT

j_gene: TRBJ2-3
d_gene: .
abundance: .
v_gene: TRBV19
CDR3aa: CASPPPTGTLVDTQYF
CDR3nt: TGTGCCAGTCCCCCCCCGACAGGCACCCTTGTGGATACGCAGTATTTT

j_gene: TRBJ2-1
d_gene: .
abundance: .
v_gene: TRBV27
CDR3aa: CASSPRVRNEQFF
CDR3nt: TGTGCCAGCAGCCCCCGAGTTCGGAATGAGCAGTTCTTC

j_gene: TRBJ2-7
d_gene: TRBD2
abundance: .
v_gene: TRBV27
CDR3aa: CASSPLAGASPYEQYF
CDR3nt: TGTGCCAGCAGCCCACTAGCGGGAGCGTCGCCCTACGAGCAGTACTTC

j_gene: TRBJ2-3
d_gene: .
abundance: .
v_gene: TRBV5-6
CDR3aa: CASSLDYSTDTQYF
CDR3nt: TGTGCCAGCAGCTTGGACTATTCCACAGATACGCAGTATTTT

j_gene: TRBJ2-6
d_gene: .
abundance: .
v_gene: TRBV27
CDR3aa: CASSSRSSGANVLTF
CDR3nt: TGTGCCAGCAGTTCCCGGAGCTCCGGGGCCAACGTCCTGACTTTC

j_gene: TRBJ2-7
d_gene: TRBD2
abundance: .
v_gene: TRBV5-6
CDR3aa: CASSFILAGTSYEQYF
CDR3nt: TGTGCCAGCAGCTTCATACTAGCGGGAACCTCCTACGAGCAGTACTTC

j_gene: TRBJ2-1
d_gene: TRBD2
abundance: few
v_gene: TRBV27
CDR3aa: CASSGGAGYNEQFF
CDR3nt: TGTGCCAGCAGCGGGGGGGCCGGTTACAATGAGCAGTTCTTC

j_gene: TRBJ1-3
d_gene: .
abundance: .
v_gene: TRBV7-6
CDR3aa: CASSPGMLVAGNTIYF
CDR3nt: TGTGCCAGCAGCCCCGGCATGTTGGTAGCCGGAAACACCATATATTTT